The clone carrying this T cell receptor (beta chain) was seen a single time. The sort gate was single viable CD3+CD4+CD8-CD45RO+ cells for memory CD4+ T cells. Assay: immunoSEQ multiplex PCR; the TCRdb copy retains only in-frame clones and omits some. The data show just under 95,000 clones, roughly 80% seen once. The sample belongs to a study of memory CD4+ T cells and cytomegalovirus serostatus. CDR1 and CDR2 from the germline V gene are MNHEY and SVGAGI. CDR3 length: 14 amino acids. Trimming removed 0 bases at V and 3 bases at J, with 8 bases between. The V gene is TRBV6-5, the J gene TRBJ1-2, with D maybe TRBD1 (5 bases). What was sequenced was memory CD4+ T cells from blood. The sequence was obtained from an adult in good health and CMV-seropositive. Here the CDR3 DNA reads TGTGCCAGCAGTTACTCACGGGACGACTATGGCTACACCTTC. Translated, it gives CASSYSRDDYGYTF.